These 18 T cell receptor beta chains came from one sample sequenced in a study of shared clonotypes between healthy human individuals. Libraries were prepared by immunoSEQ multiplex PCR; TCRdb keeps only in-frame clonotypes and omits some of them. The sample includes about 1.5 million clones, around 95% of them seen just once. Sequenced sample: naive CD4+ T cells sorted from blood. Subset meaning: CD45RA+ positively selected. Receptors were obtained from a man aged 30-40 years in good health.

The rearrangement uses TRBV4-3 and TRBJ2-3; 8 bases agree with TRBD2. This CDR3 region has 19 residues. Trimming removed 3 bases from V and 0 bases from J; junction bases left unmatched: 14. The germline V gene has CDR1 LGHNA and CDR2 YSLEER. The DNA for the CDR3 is TGCGCCAGCAGCCACAGAAGTCATAGCGGGGCCTTTAGCACAGATACGCAGTATTTT. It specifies CASSHRSHSGAFSTDTQYF.

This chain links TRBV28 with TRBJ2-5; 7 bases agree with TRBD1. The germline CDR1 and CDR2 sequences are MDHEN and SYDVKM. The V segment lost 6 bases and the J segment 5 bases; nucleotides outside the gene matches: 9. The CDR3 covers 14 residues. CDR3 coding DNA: TGTGCCAGCAGACCCTCCCAGACAGGGGAGACCCAGTACTTC. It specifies CASRPSQTGETQYF.

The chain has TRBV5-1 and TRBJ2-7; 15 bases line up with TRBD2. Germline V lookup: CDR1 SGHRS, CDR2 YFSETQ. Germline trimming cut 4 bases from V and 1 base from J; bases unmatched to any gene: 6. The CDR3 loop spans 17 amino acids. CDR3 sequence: CASSPGLAGGRSYEQYF. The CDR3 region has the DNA TGCGCCAGCAGCCCGGGACTAGCGGGAGGAAGATCCTACGAGCAGTACTTC.

This CDR3 is CASSQEGAGNQPQHF. The CDR3 DNA is TGTGCCAGCAGTCAAGAGGGGGCGGGGAATCAGCCCCAGCATTTT. V is TRBV6-1 and J is TRBJ1-5; 7 bases match TRBD1. The V segment lost 5 bases and the J segment 4 bases; nucleotides outside the gene matches: 8. The CDR3 is 15 residues long. CDR1 and CDR2 from the germline V gene are MNHNS and SASEGT.

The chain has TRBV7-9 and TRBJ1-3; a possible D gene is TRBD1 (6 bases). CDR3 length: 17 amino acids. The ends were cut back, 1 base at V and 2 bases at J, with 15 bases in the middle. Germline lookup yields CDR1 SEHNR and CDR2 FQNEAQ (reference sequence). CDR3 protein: CASSLGGGLFAGNTIYF. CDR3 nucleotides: TGTGCCAGCAGCTTAGGAGGGGGTCTGTTTGCTGGAAACACCATATATTTT.

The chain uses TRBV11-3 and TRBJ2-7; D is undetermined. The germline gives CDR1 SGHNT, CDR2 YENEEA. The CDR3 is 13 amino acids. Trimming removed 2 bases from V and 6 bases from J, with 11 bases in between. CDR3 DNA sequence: TGTGCCAGCAGCTTATTCCCGTCTTCCGAGCAGTACTTC. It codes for CASSLFPSSEQYF. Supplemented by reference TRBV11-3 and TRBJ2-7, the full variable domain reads EAGVVQSPRYKIIEKKQPVAFWCNPISGHNTLYWYLQNLGQGPELLIRYENEEAVDDSQLPKDRFSAERLKGVDSTLKIQPAELGDSAVYLCASSLFPSSEQYFGPGTRLTVT.

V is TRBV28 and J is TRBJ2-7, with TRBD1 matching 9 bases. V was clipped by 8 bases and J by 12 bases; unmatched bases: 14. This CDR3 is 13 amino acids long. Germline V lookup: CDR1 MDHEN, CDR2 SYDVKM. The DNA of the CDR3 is TGTGCCAGCGTCCGGACAGGGGACCGAAGGGGGTACTTC. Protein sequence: CASVRTGDRRGYF. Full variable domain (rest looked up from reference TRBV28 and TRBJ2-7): DVKVTQSSRYLVKRTGEKVFLECVQDMDHENMFWYRQDPGLGLRLIYFSYDVKMKEKGDIPEGYSVSREKKERFSLILESASTNQTSMYLCASVRTGDRRGYFGPGTRLTVT.

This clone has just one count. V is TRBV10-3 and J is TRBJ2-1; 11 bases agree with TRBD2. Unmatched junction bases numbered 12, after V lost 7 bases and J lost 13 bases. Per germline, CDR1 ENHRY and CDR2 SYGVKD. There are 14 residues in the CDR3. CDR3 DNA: TGTGCCATCACCCCGGGACTAGCGGCAGACCTACAGTTCTTC. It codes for CAITPGLAADLQFF.

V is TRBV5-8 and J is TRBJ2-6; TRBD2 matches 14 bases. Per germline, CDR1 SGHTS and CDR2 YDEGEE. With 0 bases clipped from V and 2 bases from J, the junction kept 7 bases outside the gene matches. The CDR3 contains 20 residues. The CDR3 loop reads CASSLVIGTSGRTGANVLTF. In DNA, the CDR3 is TGTGCCAGCAGCTTGGTAATTGGGACTAGCGGGAGAACTGGGGCCAACGTCCTGACTTTC.

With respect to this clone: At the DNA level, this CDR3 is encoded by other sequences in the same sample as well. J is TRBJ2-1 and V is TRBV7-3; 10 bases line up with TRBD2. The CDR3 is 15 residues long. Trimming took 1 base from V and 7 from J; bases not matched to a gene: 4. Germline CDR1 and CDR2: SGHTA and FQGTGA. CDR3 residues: CASSLRLAGVNEQFF. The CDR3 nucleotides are TGTGCCAGCAGCTTAAGGCTAGCGGGAGTAAATGAGCAGTTCTTC.

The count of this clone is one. Here the CDR3 reads CASTTRGPRIYNEQFF. CDR3 coding DNA: TGTGCCAGCACCACCCGTGGACCCCGCATCTACAATGAGCAGTTCTTC. The chain is built from TRBV14 and TRBJ2-1; unclear D gene. Germline-derived CDR1 and CDR2 are SGHDN and FVKESK. V was clipped by 7 bases and J by 3 bases, with 19 bases between them. CDR3 length: 16 amino acids.

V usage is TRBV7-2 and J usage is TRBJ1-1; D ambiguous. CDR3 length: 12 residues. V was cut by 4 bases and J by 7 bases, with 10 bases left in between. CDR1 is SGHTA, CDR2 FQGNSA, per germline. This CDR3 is CASSSLPYEAFF. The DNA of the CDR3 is TGTGCCAGCAGCTCTCTCCCTTATGAAGCTTTCTTT.

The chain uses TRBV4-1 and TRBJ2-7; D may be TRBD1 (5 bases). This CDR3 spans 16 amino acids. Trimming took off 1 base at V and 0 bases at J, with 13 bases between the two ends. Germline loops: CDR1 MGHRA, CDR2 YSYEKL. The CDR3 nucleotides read TGCGCCAGCAGCCAAGGGCAGGGAAGGAGCTCCTACGAGCAGTACTTC. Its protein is CASSQGQGRSSYEQYF.

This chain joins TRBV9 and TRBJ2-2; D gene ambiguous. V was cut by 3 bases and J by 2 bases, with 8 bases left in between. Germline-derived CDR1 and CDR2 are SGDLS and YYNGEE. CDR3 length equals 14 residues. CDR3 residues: CASSAGSNTGELFF. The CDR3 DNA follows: TGTGCCAGCAGCGCCGGAAGCAACACCGGGGAGCTGTTTTTT.

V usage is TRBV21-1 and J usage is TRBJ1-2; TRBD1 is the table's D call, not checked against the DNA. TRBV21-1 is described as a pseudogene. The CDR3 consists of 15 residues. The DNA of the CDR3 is TGTGCCAGCGGAACGCCAGGGGGTGCTAACTATGGCTACACCTTC. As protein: CASGTPGGANYGYTF.

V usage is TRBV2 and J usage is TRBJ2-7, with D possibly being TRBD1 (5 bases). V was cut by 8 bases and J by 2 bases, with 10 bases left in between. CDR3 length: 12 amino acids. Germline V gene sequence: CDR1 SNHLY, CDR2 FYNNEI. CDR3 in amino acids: CASLDSTYEQYF. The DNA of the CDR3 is TGTGCCAGCCTAGACAGTACCTACGAGCAGTACTTC.

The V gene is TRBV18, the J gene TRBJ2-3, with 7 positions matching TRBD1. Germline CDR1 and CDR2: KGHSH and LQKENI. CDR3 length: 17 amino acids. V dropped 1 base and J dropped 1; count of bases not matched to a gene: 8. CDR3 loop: CASSPQPSTGRTDTQYF. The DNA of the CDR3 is TGTGCCAGCTCACCACAACCCTCGACAGGGCGCACAGATACGCAGTATTTT.

CDR3 protein: CASIYSAGTTYEQYF. CDR3 nucleotides: TGTGCCAGCATCTATTCAGCGGGAACCACTTACGAGCAGTACTTC. The genes are TRBV11-2 and TRBJ2-7; 7 bases are a match to TRBD2. After removal of 7 bases from V and 4 bases from J, the junction contained 13 bases not matched to a gene. Germline lookup yields CDR1 SGHAT and CDR2 FQNNGV. CDR3 length: 15 residues.